The clone carrying this TCR beta chain was recorded at least ten times. Its antigen is not identified. This beta chain came through as a stray read in a library set up for alpha chains, and its size says little. The sample belongs to a study of spatial heterogeneity in lung cancer. V dropped 8 bases and J dropped 4 bases, with 9 bases sitting between them. The CDR3 contains 13 residues. Germline CDR1 reads SEHNR; CDR2 reads FQNEAQ (reference sequence). Overall study findings and caveats: Tumor mutation counts were tracked by expanded intratumoral alpha and beta TCR counts.

Time point specified: sample taken at primary tumor resection. TCRdb recomputed calls from the 5' RACE reads with MiXCR, one row per CDR3 protein. The repertoire includes 14,000 or so distinct CDR3 sequences, 4.7% of them detected once, and 18% sits in the top ten. This sequence originates from a female donor with early-stage non-small cell lung cancer. Specimen: lung tumor tissue, collected at surgery. V usage is TRBV7-9 and J usage is TRBJ2-6; D is undetermined. CDR3 sequence: CASLEGGANVLTF. In nucleotides, the CDR3 is TGTGCCAGCCTCGAAGGGGGGGCCAACGTCCTGACTTTC. Combining the CDR3 with reference TRBV7-9 and TRBJ2-6 gives the whole variable domain DTGVSQNPRHKITKRGQNVTFRCDPISEHNRLYWYRQTLGQGPEFLTYFQNEAQLEKSRLLSDRFSAERPKGSFSTLEIQRTEQGDSAMYLCASLEGGANVLTFGAGSRLTVL.